This is a list of T cell receptor beta chains from one sample in a study of long-term antiretroviral therapy in people with HIV. Clones were sequenced by immunoSEQ multiplex PCR, and TCRdb holds only the in-frame ones, with some missing. Of some 20,000 clones in the sample, around 77% are singletons; the top ten hold 6.9%. The starting material was unsorted PBMCs, obtained 2.2 years after starting antiretroviral therapy. These receptors were obtained from a middle-aged man with HIV. Each CDR3 is given with its conserved first and last residue. A D gene is named only where the DNA matches it firmly. For some rows the clone size is stated as once, few or many, or as a class when expanded; others skip it.

J gene: TRBJ2-7
V gene: TRBV28
D gene: TRBD2
clone size: -
CDR3 protein: CASSLVASGSYEQYF
CDR3 DNA: TGTGCCAGCAGTTTGGTTGCTAGCGGGAGCTACGAGCAGTACTTC

J gene: TRBJ2-3
V gene: TRBV7-9
D gene: TRBD2
clone size: -
CDR3 protein: CASSVPGLAGGSTDTQYF
CDR3 DNA: TGTGCCAGCAGCGTCCCGGGACTAGCGGGGGGCTCCACAGATACGCAGTATTTT

J gene: TRBJ1-4
V gene: TRBV5-3
D gene: -
clone size: once
CDR3 protein: CARSSRVPGQGEKLFF
CDR3 DNA: TGTGCCAGAAGCTCGAGGGTCCCGGGACAAGGTGAAAAACTGTTTTTT

J gene: TRBJ1-2
V gene: TRBV6-5
D gene: -
clone size: -
CDR3 protein: CASSLGRFKGGYTF
CDR3 DNA: TGTGCCAGCAGCCTTGGACGCTTTAAAGGCGGCTACACCTTC

J gene: TRBJ2-1
V gene: TRBV28
D gene: -
clone size: -
CDR3 protein: CASSFSGAYNEQFF
CDR3 DNA: TGTGCCAGCAGTTTTAGCGGTGCCTACAATGAGCAGTTCTTC

J gene: TRBJ1-2
V gene: TRBV27
D gene: TRBD1
clone size: few
CDR3 protein: CASSLYGTGSGYTF
CDR3 DNA: TGTGCCAGCAGTTTATACGGGACAGGGTCTGGCTACACCTTC

J gene: TRBJ2-7
V gene: TRBV11-2
D gene: -
clone size: -
CDR3 protein: CASSLDISYEQYF
CDR3 DNA: TGTGCCAGCAGCTTAGACATCTCCTACGAGCAGTACTTC

J gene: TRBJ1-2
V gene: TRBV2
D gene: -
clone size: -
CDR3 protein: CASRQTNYGYTF
CDR3 DNA: TGTGCCAGCCGACAGACTAACTATGGCTACACCTTC

J gene: TRBJ2-1
V gene: TRBV19
D gene: TRBD1
clone size: few
CDR3 protein: CASSISGTGGYNEQFF
CDR3 DNA: TGTGCCAGTAGCATATCCGGGACAGGGGGCTACAATGAGCAGTTCTTC

J gene: TRBJ1-4
V gene: TRBV5-4
D gene: -
clone size: -
CDR3 protein: CASSLVEKLFF
CDR3 DNA: TGTGCCAGCAGCTTGGTTGAAAAACTGTTTTTT

J gene: TRBJ1-1
V gene: TRBV27
D gene: -
clone size: -
CDR3 protein: CASSLSGNMNTEAFF
CDR3 DNA: TGTGCCAGCAGTTTGTCTGGGAATATGAACACTGAAGCTTTCTTT

J gene: TRBJ2-3
V gene: TRBV5-4
D gene: TRBD1
clone size: -
CDR3 protein: CASSPTGGARDTQYF
CDR3 DNA: TGTGCCAGCAGCCCGACAGGGGGCGCGAGAGATACGCAGTATTTT

J gene: TRBJ1-3
V gene: TRBV11-2
D gene: -
clone size: -
CDR3 protein: CASLSDRAGNTIYF
CDR3 DNA: TGTGCCAGCCTCTCTGACAGAGCAGGAAACACCATATATTTT

J gene: TRBJ2-7
V gene: TRBV21-1
D gene: -
clone size: -
CDR3 protein: CASSPPSSYEQYF
CDR3 DNA: TGTGCCAGCAGCCCCCCGAGCTCCTACGAGCAGTACTTC

J gene: TRBJ2-3
V gene: TRBV29-1
D gene: TRBD2
clone size: -
CDR3 protein: CSVGGAMRDTQYF
CDR3 DNA: TGCAGCGTCGGGGGGGCGATGCGAGATACGCAGTATTTT

J gene: TRBJ2-3
V gene: TRBV18
D gene: TRBD2
clone size: -
CDR3 protein: CASSPPSGGAGTQYF
CDR3 DNA: TGTGCCAGCTCACCACCTAGCGGGGGGGCCGGTACGCAGTATTTT

J gene: TRBJ1-5
V gene: TRBV5-6
D gene: TRBD1
clone size: -
CDR3 protein: CASSLFGGTAYSNQPQHF
CDR3 DNA: TGTGCCAGCAGCTTGTTTGGCGGGACAGCTTATAGCAATCAGCCCCAGCATTTT

J gene: TRBJ2-7
V gene: TRBV29-1
D gene: TRBD1
clone size: -
CDR3 protein: CSVETPGGLPYEQYF
CDR3 DNA: TGCAGCGTTGAGACCCCAGGGGGCCTTCCCTACGAGCAGTACTTC

J gene: TRBJ2-2
V gene: TRBV6-6
D gene: -
clone size: -
CDR3 protein: CASSWVGTDTGELFF
CDR3 DNA: TGTGCCAGCAGTTGGGTAGGGACGGACACCGGGGAGCTGTTTTTT

J gene: TRBJ2-7
V gene: TRBV2
D gene: -
clone size: -
CDR3 protein: CASRGPRTPGYF
CDR3 DNA: TGTGCCAGCAGAGGCCCAAGGACACCAGGCTACTTC

J gene: TRBJ2-7
V gene: TRBV28
D gene: -
clone size: -
CDR3 protein: CASSFYGPYEQYF
CDR3 DNA: TGTGCCAGCAGTTTCTATGGGCCCTACGAGCAGTACTTC

J gene: TRBJ2-1
V gene: TRBV11-3
D gene: -
clone size: -
CDR3 protein: CASSEFTNEQFF
CDR3 DNA: TGTGCCAGCAGCGAGTTTACGAATGAGCAGTTCTTC

J gene: TRBJ2-7
V gene: TRBV7-2
D gene: TRBD2
clone size: -
CDR3 protein: CASSPLAGGIEQYF
CDR3 DNA: TGTGCCAGCAGCCCTCTAGCGGGAGGGATCGAGCAGTACTTC

J gene: TRBJ2-5
V gene: TRBV13
D gene: -
clone size: once
CDR3 protein: CASSDTYSWEETQYF
CDR3 DNA: TGTGCCAGCAGCGATACTTATTCATGGGAAGAGACCCAGTACTTC

J gene: TRBJ2-1
V gene: TRBV11-3
D gene: TRBD2
clone size: -
CDR3 protein: CASSLSGTSGSNEQFF
CDR3 DNA: TGTGCCAGCAGCCTATCCGGGACTAGCGGGAGTAATGAGCAGTTCTTC

J gene: TRBJ2-3
V gene: TRBV5-5
D gene: TRBD1
clone size: -
CDR3 protein: CASSLGTGAGTDTQYF
CDR3 DNA: TGTGCCAGCAGCTTGGGTACAGGGGCTGGCACAGATACGCAGTATTTT

J gene: TRBJ1-5
V gene: TRBV27
D gene: -
clone size: -
CDR3 protein: CASGYSNQPQHF
CDR3 DNA: TGTGCCAGCGGTTATAGCAATCAGCCCCAGCATTTT

J gene: TRBJ1-1
V gene: TRBV6-5
D gene: TRBD1
clone size: -
CDR3 protein: CASSTGTGATEAFF
CDR3 DNA: TGTGCCAGCAGTACCGGGACAGGAGCCACTGAAGCTTTCTTT

J gene: TRBJ1-4
V gene: TRBV19
D gene: -
clone size: -
CDR3 protein: CASSIDRGLEKLFF
CDR3 DNA: TGTGCCAGTAGTATAGACAGGGGCCTTGAAAAACTGTTTTTT

J gene: TRBJ2-7
V gene: TRBV28
D gene: -
clone size: medium-sized
CDR3 protein: CASSPMDPSSYEQYF
CDR3 DNA: TGTGCCAGCAGTCCAATGGACCCGAGCTCCTACGAGCAGTACTTC

J gene: TRBJ1-2
V gene: TRBV7-2
D gene: -
clone size: -
CDR3 protein: CASSLWGTNYGYTF
CDR3 DNA: TGTGCCAGCAGCTTATGGGGGACTAACTATGGCTACACCTTC

J gene: TRBJ2-7
V gene: TRBV6-1
D gene: TRBD1
clone size: -
CDR3 protein: CASSRVGTGKYEQYF
CDR3 DNA: TGTGCCAGCTCCCGCGTCGGGACAGGGAAGTACGAGCAGTACTTC

J gene: TRBJ1-2
V gene: TRBV7-2
D gene: -
clone size: -
CDR3 protein: CASSSSSGLGYTF
CDR3 DNA: TGTGCCAGCAGCTCATCCTCTGGCTTGGGCTACACCTTC

J gene: TRBJ1-3
V gene: TRBV4-3
D gene: -
clone size: -
CDR3 protein: CASTPGAYSGNTIYF
CDR3 DNA: TGCGCCAGCACCCCGGGGGCCTACTCTGGAAACACCATATATTTT